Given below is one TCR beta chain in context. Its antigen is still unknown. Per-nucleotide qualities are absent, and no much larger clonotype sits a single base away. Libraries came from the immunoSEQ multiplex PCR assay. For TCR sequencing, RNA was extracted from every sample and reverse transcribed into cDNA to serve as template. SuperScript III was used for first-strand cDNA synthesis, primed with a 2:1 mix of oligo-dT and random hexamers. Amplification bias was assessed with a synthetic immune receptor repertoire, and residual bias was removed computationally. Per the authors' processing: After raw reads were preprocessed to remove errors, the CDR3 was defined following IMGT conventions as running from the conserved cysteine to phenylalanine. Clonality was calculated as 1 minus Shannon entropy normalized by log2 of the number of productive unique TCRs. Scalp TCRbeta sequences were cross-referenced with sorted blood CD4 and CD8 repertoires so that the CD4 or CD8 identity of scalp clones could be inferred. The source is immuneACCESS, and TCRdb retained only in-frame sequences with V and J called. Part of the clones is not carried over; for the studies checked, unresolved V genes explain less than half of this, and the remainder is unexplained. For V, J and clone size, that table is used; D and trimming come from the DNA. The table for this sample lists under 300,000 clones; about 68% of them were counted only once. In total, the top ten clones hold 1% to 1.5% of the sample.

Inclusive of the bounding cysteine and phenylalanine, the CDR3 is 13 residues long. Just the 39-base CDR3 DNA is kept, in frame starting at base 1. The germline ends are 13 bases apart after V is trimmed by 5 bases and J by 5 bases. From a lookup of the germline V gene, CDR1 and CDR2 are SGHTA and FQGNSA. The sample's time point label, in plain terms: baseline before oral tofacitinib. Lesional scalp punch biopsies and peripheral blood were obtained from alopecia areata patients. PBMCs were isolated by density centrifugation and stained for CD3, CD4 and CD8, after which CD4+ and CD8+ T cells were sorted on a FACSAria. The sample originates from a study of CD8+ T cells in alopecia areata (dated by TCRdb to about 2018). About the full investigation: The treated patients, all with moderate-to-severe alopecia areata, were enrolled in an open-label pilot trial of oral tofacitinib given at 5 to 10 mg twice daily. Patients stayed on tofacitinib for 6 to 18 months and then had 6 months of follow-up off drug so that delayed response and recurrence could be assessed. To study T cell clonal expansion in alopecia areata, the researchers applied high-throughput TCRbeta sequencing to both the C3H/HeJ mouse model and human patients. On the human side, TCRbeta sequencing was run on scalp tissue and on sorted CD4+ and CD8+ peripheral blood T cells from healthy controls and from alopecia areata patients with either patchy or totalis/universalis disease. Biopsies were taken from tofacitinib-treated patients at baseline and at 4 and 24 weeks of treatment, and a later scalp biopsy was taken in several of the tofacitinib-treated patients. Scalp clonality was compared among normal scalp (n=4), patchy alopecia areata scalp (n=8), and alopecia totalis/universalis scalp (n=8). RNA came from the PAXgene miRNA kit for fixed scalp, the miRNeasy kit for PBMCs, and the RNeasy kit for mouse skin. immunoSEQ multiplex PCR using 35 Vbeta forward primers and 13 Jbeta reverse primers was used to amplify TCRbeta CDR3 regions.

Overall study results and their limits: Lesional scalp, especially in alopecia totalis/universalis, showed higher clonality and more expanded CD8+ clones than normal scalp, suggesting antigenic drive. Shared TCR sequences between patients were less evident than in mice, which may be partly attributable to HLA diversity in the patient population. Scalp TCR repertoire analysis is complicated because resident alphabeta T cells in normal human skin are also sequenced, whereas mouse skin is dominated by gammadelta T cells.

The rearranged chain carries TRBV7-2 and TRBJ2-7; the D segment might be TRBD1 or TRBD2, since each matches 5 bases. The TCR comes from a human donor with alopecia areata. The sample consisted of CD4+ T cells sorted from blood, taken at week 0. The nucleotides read TGTGCCAGCAGCATCGGGGCCCCTGACGAGCAGTACTTC. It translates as CASSIGAPDEQYF.